This entry is about one T cell receptor (beta chain). What this receptor recognizes is not known. Base qualities are missing; no much larger clone stands one base away. Based on the germline V gene, the CDR1 and CDR2 sequences are SGHAT and FQNNGV. V is clipped by 3 bases and J by 1 base, and the sequence between their germline boundaries is 9 bases long. Including the terminal cysteine and phenylalanine, the CDR3 comprises 14 residues. The only DNA kept is the CDR3, 42 bases in frame from the first base. Ipilimumab was given at 1 mg/kg intravenously on day 1 of selected weeks, and checkpoint therapy started 14 to 28 days after autologous transplant. Nivolumab was given at 3 mg/kg intravenously on day 1 of weeks 1, 4, 7, 10, and every two weeks through week 26. This was a Phase Ib clinical trial that tested ipilimumab plus nivolumab, given as combined checkpoint inhibition, for consolidation following autologous stem cell transplantation.

These data come from a study of ipilimumab plus nivolumab after autologous stem cell transplantation (dated by TCRdb to about 2021). General notes on the study: Trial patients received a median of about 5 ipilimumab doses and about 8 nivolumab doses. Primary refractory and relapsed disease were included in the DLBCL cohort, with 18-month progression-free survival of approximately 83% and 30%, respectively. Patients in the trial were undergoing autologous transplant and had high-risk diffuse large B cell lymphoma, mature T cell lymphoma, or multiple myeloma. Roughly 35 patients made up the trial's intent-to-treat population. On the study overall, not on this receptor specifically: According to the authors, a biologic rationale for studying the approach further came from T cell receptor repertoire, regulatory T cell phenotype and gut microbiota profiles. Combined checkpoint inhibition appeared tolerable as post-transplant consolidation, according to the authors' conclusion.

Libraries were built with the immunoSEQ multiplex PCR assay. Held by TCRdb, this immuneACCESS table contains in-frame sequences only and omits some clones. Under half of the omission traces to an unresolved V gene where checked; the cause of the rest is unknown. The sample table records 9,000 to 15,000 clones; around 70% of these occur just once. The ten most abundant clones make up over 25% of the sample. The material was PBMCs, obtained in a trial of ipilimumab plus nivolumab as post-transplant consolidation. The source of this sequence is a male donor with diffuse large B-cell lymphoma. The sequence is built from TRBV11-2 and TRBJ2-5; the D gene cannot be resolved reliably. The DNA sequence is TGTGCCAGCAGCTTGATTAGCAGCCAAGAGACCCAGTACTTC. It specifies CASSLISSQETQYF.